This T cell receptor (beta chain) came from a study of T cell clusters in autoimmune cytopenias. Study-level points and caveats: The cluster-lack signature was not seen for secondary cytopenia versus chronic lymphocytic leukemia. Primary autoimmune cytopenia patients seemingly lacked the physiological T cell clusters found in healthy donors.

TRB was amplified by touch-down multiplex PCR, primer pools A and B combined. Each CDR3 protein gets one entry in TCRdb, which reprocessed the multiplex PCR reads and gives no DNA. Found here are around 2,700 distinct CDR3 sequences; the top ten clones hold 35% to 45%. This clonotype is deemed large by its frequency. The antigen remains unidentified. TRB amplification used 250 ng of peripheral blood genomic DNA. Germline loops: CDR1 MNHEY, CDR2 SMNVEV (reference sequence). The CDR3 spans 11 residues. The TCR comes from a human donor with an autoimmune cytopenia, with autoimmune hepatitis or in good health (not recorded which). Sequencing was carried out using peripheral blood. The gene calls are TRBV27 and TRBJ2-7. This CDR3 is CARTRFYEQYF.